The rows below give T cell receptor beta chains drawn from one sample of a study of brain T cells in children with intractable seizures. Method: immunoSEQ multiplex PCR; TCRdb's copy keeps in-frame clones and lacks some. Among about 80,000 clones, around 91% were seen once, and the ten largest hold roughly 25%. The sample here was peripheral blood, taken at surgery. These receptors came from a girl between 2 and 10 years old with Rasmussen encephalitis and intractable seizures. CDR3s include the opening cysteine and the closing phenylalanine or tryptophan. Each record gives: CDR3 protein, CDR3 DNA, clone size, J gene, D gene, V gene. D genes are given only for firm matches. Some rows mark clone size as missing; the rest say once, few, many or name a class of expanded clone.

cdr3_aa: CASSESLGPAEETQYF; cdr3_nt: TGTGCCAGCAGTGAAAGCCTTGGCCCAGCGGAAGAGACCCAGTACTTC; clone_size: NA; j_call: TRBJ2-5; d_call: NA; v_call: TRBV2
cdr3_aa: CASSLGFEGNIQYF; cdr3_nt: TGCGCCAGCAGCTTGGGCTTTGAAGGAAACATTCAGTACTTC; clone_size: NA; j_call: TRBJ2-4; d_call: NA; v_call: TRBV5-1
cdr3_aa: CASSVTQHF; cdr3_nt: TGTGCCAGCAGTGTCACCCAGCATTTT; clone_size: NA; j_call: TRBJ1-5; d_call: NA; v_call: TRBV25-1
cdr3_aa: CASSLETGNSPLHF; cdr3_nt: TGTGCCAGTAGTCTCGAGACAGGGAATTCACCCCTCCACTTT; clone_size: NA; j_call: TRBJ1-6; d_call: TRBD1; v_call: TRBV19
cdr3_aa: CASSQTGTGSTEAFF; cdr3_nt: TGCGCCAGCAGCCAAACCGGGACAGGGAGCACTGAAGCTTTCTTT; clone_size: NA; j_call: TRBJ1-1; d_call: TRBD1; v_call: TRBV4-1
cdr3_aa: CASSQRHTPYEQYF; cdr3_nt: TGTGCCAGCAGCCAAAGGCATACCCCCTACGAGCAGTACTTC; clone_size: NA; j_call: TRBJ2-7; d_call: NA; v_call: TRBV3-1/TRBV3-2
cdr3_aa: CASSQGRARGSWETQYF; cdr3_nt: TGTGCCAGCAGCCAAGGACGGGCTCGAGGCAGTTGGGAGACCCAGTACTTC; clone_size: NA; j_call: TRBJ2-5; d_call: NA; v_call: TRBV3-1/TRBV3-2
cdr3_aa: CATSDSYLGYTF; cdr3_nt: TGTGCCACCAGTGATTCCTATCTTGGCTACACCTTC; clone_size: NA; j_call: TRBJ1-2; d_call: NA; v_call: TRBV24-1
cdr3_aa: CASTHRSGANVLTF; cdr3_nt: TGTGCCAGTACACACAGGTCTGGGGCCAACGTCCTGACTTTC; clone_size: NA; j_call: TRBJ2-6; d_call: NA; v_call: TRBV19
cdr3_aa: CASSHGGTEAFF; cdr3_nt: TGTGCCAGCAGCCACGGTGGCACTGAAGCTTTCTTT; clone_size: NA; j_call: TRBJ1-1; d_call: NA; v_call: TRBV3-1/TRBV3-2
cdr3_aa: CASSLDLSGGGTDTQYF; cdr3_nt: TGTGCCAGCAGCTTAGATCTGAGCGGGGGGGGCACAGATACGCAGTATTTT; clone_size: NA; j_call: TRBJ2-3; d_call: TRBD2; v_call: TRBV11-3
cdr3_aa: CASSSPLTVTPYEQYF; cdr3_nt: TGTGCCAGCAGTTCCCCCCTGACAGTGACCCCCTACGAGCAGTACTTC; clone_size: NA; j_call: TRBJ2-7; d_call: NA; v_call: TRBV28
cdr3_aa: CASSQDRPSSYEQYF; cdr3_nt: TGCGCCAGCAGCCAAGACAGACCTAGCTCCTACGAGCAGTACTTC; clone_size: NA; j_call: TRBJ2-7; d_call: NA; v_call: TRBV4-1
cdr3_aa: CASSPLGGPAGEQYF; cdr3_nt: TGTGCCAGCAGTCCTTTGGGGGGTCCCGCCGGCGAGCAGTACTTC; clone_size: NA; j_call: TRBJ2-7; d_call: NA; v_call: TRBV6-5
cdr3_aa: CASSDPSGSLPGFF; cdr3_nt: TGCGCCAGCAGTGACCCTAGCGGGAGCCTCCCAGGGTTCTTC; clone_size: NA; j_call: TRBJ2-1; d_call: TRBD2; v_call: TRBV10-2
cdr3_aa: CASSLSADYGYTF; cdr3_nt: TGTGCCAGCAGCTTGTCGGCAGACTATGGCTACACCTTC; clone_size: NA; j_call: TRBJ1-2; d_call: NA; v_call: TRBV5-6
cdr3_aa: CASSSKDRRNYGYTF; cdr3_nt: TGTGCCAGCAGTTCGAAAGACAGGCGAAACTATGGCTACACCTTC; clone_size: NA; j_call: TRBJ1-2; d_call: NA; v_call: TRBV6-6
cdr3_aa: CASSQSLGSSYEQYF; cdr3_nt: TGTGCCAGTAGCCAGTCCTTAGGGTCCTCCTACGAGCAGTACTTC; clone_size: once; j_call: TRBJ2-7; d_call: NA; v_call: TRBV19
cdr3_aa: CASSLNYEQYF; cdr3_nt: TGTGCCAGCAGTTTGAATTACGAGCAGTACTTC; clone_size: NA; j_call: TRBJ2-7; d_call: NA; v_call: TRBV28
cdr3_aa: CASSLRGSSSGNTIYF; cdr3_nt: TGTGCCAGCAGCTTACGGGGGTCGAGCTCTGGAAACACCATATATTTT; clone_size: NA; j_call: TRBJ1-3; d_call: NA; v_call: TRBV7-2
cdr3_aa: CASSSLTSGSSTDTQYF; cdr3_nt: TGTGCCAGCAGTTCTTTGACGAGCGGGAGTAGCACAGATACGCAGTATTTT; clone_size: once; j_call: TRBJ2-3; d_call: TRBD2; v_call: TRBV13
cdr3_aa: CASRGLLNTEAFF; cdr3_nt: TGTGCCAGCAGGGGACTCTTGAACACTGAAGCTTTCTTT; clone_size: once; j_call: TRBJ1-1; d_call: NA; v_call: TRBV6-5
cdr3_aa: CASSQQGIPTDTQYF; cdr3_nt: TGTGCCAGCAGCCAACAGGGGATCCCCACAGATACGCAGTATTTT; clone_size: NA; j_call: TRBJ2-3; d_call: NA; v_call: TRBV14
cdr3_aa: CASSERSVRASVQYF; cdr3_nt: TGTGCCAGCAGTGAAAGGTCAGTACGAGCGTCCGTGCAGTACTTC; clone_size: NA; j_call: TRBJ2-7; d_call: NA; v_call: TRBV2
cdr3_aa: CASSAGPNTGELFF; cdr3_nt: TGTGCCAGCAGCGCCGGGCCGAACACCGGGGAGCTGTTTTTT; clone_size: NA; j_call: TRBJ2-2; d_call: NA; v_call: TRBV11-3
cdr3_aa: CASRLQGWTGELFF; cdr3_nt: TGTGCCAGCAGGCTACAGGGGTGGACCGGGGAGCTGTTTTTT; clone_size: once; j_call: TRBJ2-2; d_call: TRBD1; v_call: TRBV2
cdr3_aa: CATSTGSYNYNEQFF; cdr3_nt: TGTGCCACCAGCACCGGGAGTTATAACTACAATGAGCAGTTCTTC; clone_size: NA; j_call: TRBJ2-1; d_call: NA; v_call: TRBV15
cdr3_aa: CASSIPRSYGYTF; cdr3_nt: TGTGCCAGTAGTATCCCCAGGAGCTATGGCTACACCTTC; clone_size: once; j_call: TRBJ1-2; d_call: NA; v_call: TRBV19
cdr3_aa: CASSQGGEAGVFFF; cdr3_nt: TGCGCCAGCAGCCAGGGAGGGGAAGCGGGAGTATTCTTCTTC; clone_size: NA; j_call: TRBJ2-1; d_call: TRBD2; v_call: TRBV4-1
cdr3_aa: CASSQDWRVGDEQFF; cdr3_nt: TGCGCCAGCAGCCAAGATTGGCGGGTTGGCGATGAGCAGTTCTTC; clone_size: NA; j_call: TRBJ2-1; d_call: NA; v_call: TRBV4-1
cdr3_aa: CASSLAPSGRPQTYEQYF; cdr3_nt: TGTGCCAGCAGCTTAGCCCCTAGCGGGAGGCCTCAAACCTACGAGCAGTACTTC; clone_size: NA; j_call: TRBJ2-7; d_call: TRBD2; v_call: TRBV11-2
cdr3_aa: CASSSYSGTGSYEQYF; cdr3_nt: TGTGCCAGCAGTTCATACTCCGGGACAGGATCCTACGAGCAGTACTTC; clone_size: NA; j_call: TRBJ2-7; d_call: TRBD1; v_call: TRBV27
cdr3_aa: CASSPPRFQVSGELFF; cdr3_nt: TGTGCCAGCAGCCCCCCAAGATTTCAGGTGTCGGGGGAGCTGTTTTTT; clone_size: NA; j_call: TRBJ2-2; d_call: NA; v_call: TRBV3-1/TRBV3-2
cdr3_aa: CASRKVGRPQHF; cdr3_nt: TGTGCCAGCAGGAAAGTCGGCAGGCCCCAGCATTTT; clone_size: NA; j_call: TRBJ1-5; d_call: NA; v_call: TRBV2
cdr3_aa: CASSFGSTVNTEAFF; cdr3_nt: TGTGCCAGCAGTTTCGGCTCAACAGTGAACACTGAAGCTTTCTTT; clone_size: NA; j_call: TRBJ1-1; d_call: NA; v_call: TRBV6-5
cdr3_aa: CASRRTGSMNTEAFF; cdr3_nt: TGTGCCAGTAGGAGGACAGGATCCATGAACACTGAAGCTTTCTTT; clone_size: once; j_call: TRBJ1-1; d_call: TRBD1; v_call: TRBV19
cdr3_aa: CSGTVGSEQFF; cdr3_nt: TGCAGCGGGACGGTCGGTTCTGAGCAGTTCTTC; clone_size: once; j_call: TRBJ2-1; d_call: NA; v_call: TRBV20-1
cdr3_aa: CATTSPSGGSYNEQFF; cdr3_nt: TGTGCCACCACTAGTCCCTCGGGGGGCTCCTACAATGAGCAGTTCTTC; clone_size: NA; j_call: TRBJ2-1; d_call: TRBD2; v_call: TRBV24-1
cdr3_aa: CASSFGTGRGYEQYF; cdr3_nt: TGTGCCAGCAGCTTTGGGACAGGGAGGGGCTACGAGCAGTACTTC; clone_size: NA; j_call: TRBJ2-7; d_call: TRBD1; v_call: TRBV7-2
cdr3_aa: CASSQDGVGGWGEQYF; cdr3_nt: TGTGCCAGCAGCCAAGATGGGGTCGGAGGATGGGGCGAGCAGTACTTC; clone_size: NA; j_call: TRBJ2-7; d_call: NA; v_call: TRBV3-1/TRBV3-2
cdr3_aa: CASSFSGTSDYNEQFF; cdr3_nt: TGTGCCAGCAGCTTTTCCGGGACTAGCGATTACAATGAGCAGTTCTTC; clone_size: NA; j_call: TRBJ2-1; d_call: TRBD2; v_call: TRBV7-9
cdr3_aa: CASSIDTRMNTEAFF; cdr3_nt: TGTGCCAGTAGTATAGATACGAGAATGAACACTGAAGCTTTCTTT; clone_size: NA; j_call: TRBJ1-1; d_call: NA; v_call: TRBV19
cdr3_aa: CASSLGQGLYNEQFF; cdr3_nt: TGCGCCAGCAGCTTGGGTCAGGGCCTCTACAATGAGCAGTTCTTC; clone_size: NA; j_call: TRBJ2-1; d_call: NA; v_call: TRBV5-1
cdr3_aa: CASSVDHRSVKPYEQYF; cdr3_nt: TGTGCGAGTAGTGTGGATCACAGGTCAGTGAAACCCTACGAGCAGTACTTC; clone_size: NA; j_call: TRBJ2-7; d_call: NA; v_call: TRBV19
cdr3_aa: CASSPNRGDEQYF; cdr3_nt: TGTGCCAGCAGCCCAAACAGGGGCGACGAGCAGTACTTC; clone_size: NA; j_call: TRBJ2-7; d_call: TRBD1; v_call: TRBV7-6
cdr3_aa: CASSAGLAGVTDTQYF; cdr3_nt: TGTGCCAGCAGCGCGGGACTAGCGGGCGTCACAGATACGCAGTATTTT; clone_size: NA; j_call: TRBJ2-3; d_call: TRBD2; v_call: TRBV9
cdr3_aa: CASRPGGRMRAGELFF; cdr3_nt: TGTGCCAGCAGACCCGGCGGGCGTATGCGAGCCGGGGAGCTGTTTTTT; clone_size: NA; j_call: TRBJ2-2; d_call: NA; v_call: TRBV9